The 20 T cell receptor beta chains below come from one sample, sequenced in a study of CD8 T cells in Susac syndrome. Random hexamers served to reverse transcribe about 0.45 to 1 ug RNA. TCRdb called the immunoSEQ multiplex PCR reads again in MiXCR, with one record for every CDR3 protein. Of around 300,000 distinct CDR3 sequences listed, 90% to 95% are singletons. The sequenced material came from CD4+ T cells from PBMCs. The source of these receptors is a human donor with multiple sclerosis.

The chain carries TRBV20-1 and TRBJ1-4; D ambiguous. Germline V lookup: CDR1 DFQATT, CDR2 SNEGSKA (reference sequence). Trimming cost V 0 bases and J 0 bases, with 5 bases left between them. This CDR3 has 14 amino acids. DNA of the CDR3: TGCAGTGCTAGAGAGAGCGCAACTAATGAAAAACTGTTTTTT. This translates into CSARESATNEKLFF.

This clonotype showed up just once. The chain is built from TRBV5-8 and TRBJ2-2, with D uncertain. The V gene lost 4 bases and the J gene lost 1 base, with 8 bases spanning the gap. Germline lookup yields CDR1 SGHTS and CDR2 YDEGEE. This CDR3 contains 14 residues. DNA for the CDR3: TGTGCCAGCAGCCGCCGAGAGAACACCGGGGAGCTGTTTTTT. Translation gives CASSRRENTGELFF.

The chain's CDR3 is CASSVRQGGGNTIYF. The CDR3 bases are TGTGCCAGCAGCGTTCGACAGGGGGGCGGAAACACCATATATTTT. V and J are TRBV7-2 and TRBJ1-3; TRBD1 agrees at 9 bases. CDR3 length: 15 residues. V dropped 5 bases and J dropped 4; count of bases not matched to a gene: 6. The germline V gene has CDR1 SGHTA and CDR2 FQGNSA.

This chain connects TRBV18 to TRBJ2-1; the D gene is possibly TRBD2 (5 bases). CDR1 is KGHSH and CDR2 is LQKENI in the germline V gene. This CDR3 contains 12 residues. The V end lost 0 bases, the J end lost 9 bases, and 6 bases lay between the germline ends. CDR3 DNA sequence: TGTGCCAGCTCACCACCCGCGGGTGAGCAGTTCTTC. This sequence encodes CASSPPAGEQFF. The full variable domain, with the rest looked up from reference TRBV18 and TRBJ2-1, is NAGVMQNPRHLVRRRGQEARLRCSPMKGHSHVYWYRQLPEEGLKFMVYLQKENIIDESGMPKERFSAEFPKEGPSILRIQQVVRGDSAAYFCASSPPAGEQFFGPGTRLTVL.

This chain uses TRBV29-1 with TRBJ2-5; D possibly matches TRBD1 or TRBD2 (7 bases each). The length of the CDR3 is 13 residues. Per the germline V gene, CDR1 is SQVTM and CDR2 is ANQGSEA. The V end lost 6 bases, the J end lost 4 bases, and 15 bases lay between the germline ends. This CDR3 reads CSVLARGGETQYF. The DNA of the CDR3 is TGCAGCGTCTTGGCCAGGGGGGGAGAGACCCAGTACTTC.

The chain has TRBV7-9 and TRBJ1-1; D gene unclear. The CDR3 runs 12 residues. The germline CDR1 and CDR2 sequences are SEHNR and FQNEAQ (reference sequence). V lost 4 bases, J lost 11 bases, and 14 bases lay in between. CDR3: CASSSFTETAFF. CDR3 nucleotide sequence: TGTGCCAGCAGCTCATTCACGGAGACTGCTTTCTTT.

This chain uses TRBV6-5 with TRBJ1-1, with D perhaps matching TRBD1 (5 bases). CDR3 length: 15 residues. Trimming stripped 6 bases from V and 2 bases from J, with 16 bases between. Germline assignment: CDR1 MNHEY and CDR2 SVGAGI. In nucleotides, the CDR3 is TGTGCCAGCAGCCCCGTGGCAGGGCTCAACACTGAAGCTTTCTTT. As protein: CASSPVAGLNTEAFF.

This chain uses TRBV6-5 with TRBJ2-7; 9 bases fit TRBD1. The CDR3 consists of 15 residues. The junction had 9 bases not matched to a gene; V was cut back by 6 bases and J by 3 bases. From germline, CDR1 is MNHEY and CDR2 SVGAGI. CDR3 sequence (DNA): TGTGCCAGCAGCTCACCCGGGACAGGGAACTACGAGCAGTACTTC. This codes for CASSSPGTGNYEQYF.

The J gene is TRBJ1-5, the V gene TRBV12-3 or TRBV12-4; 7 nucleotides align to TRBD1. The CDR3 loop spans 15 amino acids. V shed 5 bases and J 8 bases; nucleotides not matched to a gene: 12. CDR3 loop: CASSPMGQSREPQHF. The CDR3 nucleotides are TGTGCCAGCAGTCCTATGGGACAGTCCCGAGAGCCCCAGCATTTT.

This chain uses TRBV19 with TRBJ1-1; tentatively, D is TRBD1 (5 bases). The germline gives CDR1 LNHDA, CDR2 SQIVND (reference sequence). V lost 6 bases to trimming and J lost 0 bases, with 11 bases between them. The CDR3 is 14 residues long. The CDR3 is CASSQTVMNTEAFF. The CDR3 nucleotides are TGTGCCAGTAGCCAGACAGTCATGAACACTGAAGCTTTCTTT.

The rearrangement joins TRBV4-2 to TRBJ2-6; D possibly corresponds to TRBD2 (5 bases). CDR1 and CDR2 from the germline V gene are LGHNA and YNFKEQ. The CDR3 spans 16 residues. Trimming removed 0 bases from V and 4 bases from J, with 10 bases in between. Here the CDR3 DNA reads TGTGCCAGCAGCCAAGATGCGGGTCCCGGGGCCAACGTCCTGACTTTC. It yields the protein CASSQDAGPGANVLTF.

The chain employs TRBV29-1 and TRBJ2-2; 7 bases agree with TRBD2. The ends lost 7 bases at V and 6 bases at J; junction bases unmatched: 8. This CDR3 is built from 13 residues. Germline V lookup: CDR1 SQVTM, CDR2 ANQGSEA. CDR3 sequence: CSGGEGEAGELFF. CDR3 sequence (DNA): TGCAGCGGGGGGGAGGGAGAGGCCGGGGAGCTGTTTTTT.

The chain has TRBV20-1 and TRBJ1-4; 7 nucleotides agree with TRBD1. Germline lookup yields CDR1 DFQATT and CDR2 SNEGSKA (reference sequence). The CDR3 covers 14 residues. V lost 0 bases and J lost 8; bases outside the gene matches: 6. The CDR3 protein is CSARDSQGHEKLFF. The CDR3 bases are TGCAGTGCTAGAGATTCACAGGGGCACGAAAAACTGTTTTTT.

V and J are TRBV20-1 and TRBJ1-1; 12 bases align to TRBD1. Germline V lookup: CDR1 DFQATT, CDR2 SNEGSKA (reference sequence). V lost 1 base and J lost 3; bases outside the gene matches: 12. CDR3 length: 18 residues. CDR3 in DNA: TGCAGTGCTAGAGGCCTTCGAATGGGACAGGGGGCGTACACTGAAGCTTTCTTT. Translating gives CSARGLRMGQGAYTEAFF.

The rearrangement uses TRBV3-1 and TRBJ2-5; TRBD2 might be the D (6 bases). CDR1 and CDR2 from the germline V gene are LGHDT and YNNKEL (reference sequence). CDR3 size: 17 residues. Trimming shortened V by 4 bases and J by 5 bases, and 23 bases separated the two germline ends. The CDR3 DNA reads as TGTGCCAGCAGCCGTCTCTCGGAGGGGCTAGCGAGGGAGACCCAGTACTTC. Protein product: CASSRLSEGLARETQYF.

This clonotype was seen a handful of times. The junction departs from the called germline gene at one end, perhaps through a read error. The chain joins TRBV5-1 to TRBJ2-1, with TRBD2 matching over 8 bases. The CDR3 runs 15 residues. CDR1 SGHRS and CDR2 YFSETQ come from the germline V gene. CDR3 DNA sequence: TGTGCCAGCAGCCTCACTAGCGGCTCCTACAATGAGCAGTTCTTC. Its protein is CASSLTSGSYNEQFF.

The V gene is TRBV25-1, the J gene TRBJ2-1; 14 positions agree with TRBD2. V lost 2 bases, J lost 5 bases, and 11 bases stayed unmatched. Looked up from germline, CDR1 is MGHDK and CDR2 is SYGVNS. The CDR3 contains 19 residues. CDR3 sequence (DNA): TGTGCCAGCAGTGAAAGGAGGTTGGGACTAGCGGGAGCCCACAATGAGCAGTTCTTC. This codes for CASSERRLGLAGAHNEQFF. Using reference TRBV25-1 and TRBJ2-1 for the parts outside the CDR3, the full variable domain is EADIYQTPRYLVIGTGKKITLECSQTMGHDKMYWYQQDPGMELHLIHYSYGVNSTEKGDLSSESTVSRIRTEHFPLTLESARPSHTSQYLCASSERRLGLAGAHNEQFFGPGTRLTVL.

The V and J genes are TRBV30 and TRBJ1-2; a possible D gene is TRBD1 (5 bases). V dropped 3 bases and J dropped 8 bases, with 16 bases sitting between them. The CDR3 is 13 amino acids. Germline CDR1 GTSNPN, CDR2 SVGIG (reference sequence). CDR3 loop: CAWSAGTPAGYTF. The CDR3 DNA follows: TGTGCCTGGAGCGCCGGGACGCCCGCGGGCTACACCTTC.

The J gene is TRBJ2-5, the V gene TRBV6-1; the D gene could be TRBD1 or TRBD2 (5 bases each). Germline V gene sequence: CDR1 MNHNS, CDR2 SASEGT. The CDR3 is made up of 13 amino acids. V was cut by 7 bases and J by 4 bases, with 13 bases left in between. CDR3 coding DNA: TGTGCCAGCACAGAGTGGGGGAGAGAGACCCAGTACTTC. Protein: CASTEWGRETQYF.

The rearrangement links TRBV29-1 to TRBJ2-5, with 7 positions matching TRBD1. With 6 bases clipped from V and 2 bases from J, the junction kept 3 bases outside the gene matches. Germline V gene data show CDR1 as SQVTM and CDR2 as ANQGSEA. The CDR3 consists of 12 residues. The CDR3 loop reads CSVGTAQETQYF. The DNA of the CDR3 is TGCAGCGTGGGGACAGCTCAAGAGACCCAGTACTTC.